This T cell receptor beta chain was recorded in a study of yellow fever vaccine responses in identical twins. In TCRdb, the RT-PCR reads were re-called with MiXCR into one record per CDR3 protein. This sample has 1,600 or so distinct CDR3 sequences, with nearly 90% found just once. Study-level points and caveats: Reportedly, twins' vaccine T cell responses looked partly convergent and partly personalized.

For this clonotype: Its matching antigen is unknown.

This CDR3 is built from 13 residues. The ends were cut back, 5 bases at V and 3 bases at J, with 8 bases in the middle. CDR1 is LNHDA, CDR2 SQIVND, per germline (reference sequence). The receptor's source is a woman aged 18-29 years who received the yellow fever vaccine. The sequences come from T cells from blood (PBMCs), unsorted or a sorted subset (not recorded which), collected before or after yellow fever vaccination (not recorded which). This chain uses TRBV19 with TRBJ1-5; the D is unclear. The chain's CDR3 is CASSLRDNQPQHF. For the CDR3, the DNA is TGTGCCAGTAGTCTCCGGGACAATCAGCCCCAGCATTTT.